A single sample gave rise to the 18 T cell receptor beta chains below, sequenced in a study of T cells in Graves' hyperthyroidism and ophthalmopathy. Using RNA transcripts as the source, TCR beta CDR3 regions were amplified. The HTBI primer set drove a first-round RT-PCR of the TCR CDR3. Via MiXCR, TCRdb re-called the multiplex PCR reads, giving one row per CDR3 protein. Of 300,000 to 450,000 distinct CDR3 sequences in the sample, roughly 25% were seen once. Sequencing input: blood. The receptors shown here come from a man aged 45 to 65 with Graves' hyperthyroidism.

The chain has TRBV28 and TRBJ2-3; possible D gene TRBD1, 6 bases. V was shortened by 6 bases and J by 6 bases, with 22 bases between the two germline ends. CDR1 MDHEN and CDR2 SYDVKM come from the germline V gene. The CDR3 loop spans 16 amino acids. CDR3 DNA sequence: TGTGCCAGCAGCTGGCTGGGGGCAGGGGTTGTGGATACGCAGTATTTT. Translating it yields CASSWLGAGVVDTQYF. The variable domain in full, with the rest retrieved from reference TRBV28 and TRBJ2-3, is DVKVTQSSRYLVKRTGEKVFLECVQDMDHENMFWYRQDPGLGLRLIYFSYDVKMKEKGDIPEGYSVSREKKERFSLILESASTNQTSMYLCASSWLGAGVVDTQYFGPGTRLTVL.

This clonotype has only a few counts. The rearrangement joins TRBV10-3 to TRBJ2-3; TRBD1 matches at 9 bases. J lost 0 bases, V lost 3 bases, and 4 bases had no gene match. Per the germline V gene, CDR1 is ENHRY and CDR2 is SYGVKD. The CDR3 consists of 16 residues. As DNA, the CDR3 is TGTGCCATCAGTGAACAGGGGGCCTCTAGCACAGATACGCAGTATTTT. The encoded protein is CAISEQGASSTDTQYF.

The rearrangement links TRBV28 to TRBJ2-4; D uncertain. The V and J ends lost 6 bases and 8 bases respectively, with 20 bases between them. Germline CDR1 is MDHEN and CDR2 is SYDVKM. This CDR3 has 15 amino acids. CDR3 protein: CASSLEGRKGDIQYF. As DNA, the CDR3 is TGTGCCAGCAGCCTCGAAGGCAGGAAGGGCGACATTCAGTACTTC.

The V call is TRBV7-9, the J call TRBJ1-5, with no clear D. Trimming left V 1 base short and J 1 base short, with 8 bases between. CDR1 and CDR2 from the germline V gene are SEHNR and FQNEAQ (reference sequence). This CDR3 has 15 residues. CDR3 coding DNA: TGTGCCAGCAGCTTAGGGTCGGGGAGCAATCAGCCCCAGCATTTT. Amino acid sequence: CASSLGSGSNQPQHF.

This clonotype appeared a few times. The V gene is TRBV7-8, the J gene TRBJ1-1, with D perhaps TRBD1 (5 bases). The CDR3 is made up of 16 amino acids. Per germline, CDR1 SGHVS and CDR2 FQNEAQ. Trimming stripped 5 bases from V and 1 base from J, with 17 bases between. The CDR3 reads CASSPLRDLKNTEAFF. CDR3 sequence (DNA): TGTGCCAGCAGCCCGCTTCGGGACCTCAAGAACACTGAAGCTTTCTTT.

This clonotype was found a few times. The rearrangement uses TRBV2 and TRBJ2-7; possible D gene TRBD1, 6 bases. The CDR3 totals 13 residues. CDR1 and CDR2 from the germline V gene are SNHLY and FYNNEI. The ends were cut back, 7 bases at V and 0 bases at J, with 10 bases in the middle. The CDR3 spells CASMEDSSYEQYF. In DNA, the CDR3 is TGTGCCAGCATGGAGGACAGCTCCTACGAGCAGTACTTC.

This clonotype was counted at least ten times. The DNA of the CDR3 is TGTGCCAGCAGCCCTACTCGCTCTGGAAACACCATATATTTT. This encodes CASSPTRSGNTIYF. V gene TRBV3-1 combines with J gene TRBJ1-3, with D unclear. The CDR3 runs 14 residues. V gave up 4 bases and J gave up 0 bases, with 7 bases separating them. The germline V gene encodes CDR1 LGHDT and CDR2 YNNKEL (reference sequence).

This chain joins TRBV12-3 or TRBV12-4 and TRBJ2-7, with 8 bases matching TRBD1. With V trimmed by 7 bases and J by 6 bases, 17 bases remained unmatched. The CDR3 has 16 residues. The CDR3 DNA follows: TGTGCCAGCACCTTAGGTCCGGACAGGGCGGGGTCCGAGCAGTACTTC. Its protein is CASTLGPDRAGSEQYF.

In regard to this clonotype: A much larger clone lies one base from this, so it may be a read error. The V and J genes are TRBV6-2 or TRBV6-3 and TRBJ2-1, with 12 bases fitting TRBD1. The CDR3 length is 16 residues. CDR1 is MNHEY, CDR2 SVGEGT, per germline. Trimming cost V 1 base and J 9 bases; bases outside gene matches: 7. CDR3 sequence reads: CASSYYIGTGGAEQFF. In DNA, the CDR3 is TGTGCCAGCAGTTACTATATCGGGACAGGGGGCGCTGAGCAGTTCTTC.

The chain uses TRBV12-3 or TRBV12-4 and TRBJ1-6; D is perhaps TRBD1 (6 bases). CDR3 size: 13 residues. V was shortened by 6 bases and J by 5 bases, with 8 bases between the two germline ends. CDR3 in amino acids: CASSRQDNSPLHF. CDR3 DNA: TGTGCCAGCAGCAGACAGGATAATTCACCCCTCCACTTT.

This clonotype was counted only a few times. The chain couples TRBV11-2 to TRBJ2-1; 9 bases match TRBD2. Germline V CDR1 and CDR2: SGHAT, FQNNGV. The length of the CDR3 is 16 residues. V lost 0 bases, J lost 7 bases, and 7 bases stayed unmatched. The CDR3 is CASSLERTSGQNEQFF. CDR3 bases: TGTGCCAGCAGCTTAGAAAGAACTAGCGGGCAGAATGAGCAGTTCTTC.

This clonotype was found many times. V usage is TRBV30 and J usage is TRBJ1-5, with D perhaps matching TRBD1 (5 bases). There are 13 residues in the CDR3. Looked up from germline, CDR1 is GTSNPN and CDR2 is SVGIG (reference sequence). V was pared by 3 bases and J by 3 bases, with 9 bases between. The CDR3: CAWRGPNNQPQHF. CDR3 DNA sequence: TGTGCCTGGAGGGGACCGAACAATCAGCCCCAGCATTTT.

CDR3 loop: CASSFFDRGGTQYF. The CDR3 nucleotides are TGTGCCAGCAGCTTCTTCGACAGGGGGGGGACCCAGTACTTC. The chain carries TRBV7-9 and TRBJ2-5; 9 bases agree with TRBD1. The CDR3 has 14 amino acids. With 3 bases clipped from V and 7 bases from J, the junction kept 6 bases outside the gene matches. Germline lookup yields CDR1 SEHNR and CDR2 FQNEAQ (reference sequence).

V usage is TRBV27 and J usage is TRBJ2-2; D may be TRBD1 (5 bases). From germline, CDR1 is MNHEY and CDR2 SMNVEV (reference sequence). The CDR3 runs to 13 residues. V was trimmed by 5 bases and J by 4 bases, leaving 8 bases between them. CDR3 sequence (DNA): TGTGCCAGCAGTATCAGGGTCACCGGGGAGCTGTTTTTT. It encodes CASSIRVTGELFF.

There are a few counts of this clonotype. V usage is TRBV6-1 and J usage is TRBJ1-2; a weak D match, TRBD1 (5 bases). There are 15 residues in the CDR3. The germline CDR1 and CDR2 sequences are MNHNS and SASEGT. V was shortened by 5 bases and J by 0 bases, with 13 bases between the two germline ends. The chain's CDR3 is CASSPLGGANYGYTF. The CDR3, as DNA: TGTGCCAGCAGTCCCCTGGGGGGAGCTAACTATGGCTACACCTTC.

This chain connects TRBV11-2 to TRBJ1-1, with D unclear. This CDR3 contains 15 residues. Germline CDR1 SGHAT, CDR2 FQNNGV. Trimming left V 1 base short and J 4 bases short, with 13 bases between. The CDR3 DNA reads TGTGCCAGCAGCTTAGGACCCGGCCTCTTCACTGAAGCTTTCTTT. Encoded protein: CASSLGPGLFTEAFF. The whole variable domain, remainder taken from reference TRBV11-2 and TRBJ1-1, is EAGVAQSPRYKIIEKRQSVAFWCNPISGHATLYWYQQILGQGPKLLIQFQNNGVVDDSQLPKDRFSAERLKGVDSTLKIQPAKLEDSAVYLCASSLGPGLFTEAFFGQGTRLTVV.

The chain recombines TRBV9 with TRBJ2-1; 7 nucleotides match TRBD1. The V gene's germline CDR1 is SGDLS and CDR2 YYNGEE. With 0 bases clipped from V and 10 bases from J, the junction kept 13 bases outside the gene matches. This CDR3 spans 16 amino acids. CDR3 residues: CASSVDGTGAFSEQFF. The CDR3 DNA reads as TGTGCCAGCAGCGTAGATGGCACAGGGGCTTTCTCGGAGCAGTTCTTC. Full variable domain (missing parts from reference TRBV9 and TRBJ2-1): DSGVTQTPKHLITATGQRVTLRCSPRSGDLSVYWYQQSLDQGLQFLIQYYNGEERAKGNILERFSAQQFPDLHSELNLSSLELGDSALYFCASSVDGTGAFSEQFFGPGTRLTVL.

This clonotype was seen ten or more times. The chain has TRBV6-1 and TRBJ2-5, with TRBD1 identical over 10 bases. The CDR3 consists of 15 residues. Germline lookup yields CDR1 MNHNS and CDR2 SASEGT. The V gene end was trimmed by 6 bases and the J gene end by 5 bases; junction bases not matched to a gene: 9. The CDR3 sequence is CASRARDRGAETQYF. DNA for the CDR3: TGTGCCAGCAGGGCCCGGGACAGGGGTGCGGAGACCCAGTACTTC.